The table lists the clone carrying this TCR beta chain with a few counts. The sample belongs to a study of tumor-infiltrating lymphocytes in primary liver carcinoma. From around 18-30 mg of unsorted bulk tissue, DNA and RNA were co-extracted together. Patients underwent surgical resection for primary liver carcinoma. The germline V gene has CDR1 KGHSH and CDR2 LQKENI. The CDR3 loop spans 19 amino acids. Unmatched junction bases numbered 9, after V lost 3 bases and J lost 0 bases. The input was about 490 ng total RNA; TCR beta cDNA was made from it with a constant-region primer. Nested multiplex PCR, run for three rounds with slightly modified ARM-PCR, yielded TCR beta libraries. Running roughly 10 cycles apiece, the first two PCR rounds relied on TRBV1-TRBV30 forward primers together with a C-beta reverse primer. In TCRdb, the multiplex PCR reads were re-called with MiXCR into one record per CDR3 protein. The profile shows about 99,000 distinct CDR3 sequences, roughly 69% of them singletons.

Sequenced input: liver tumor tissue from sampling region 5. Documented subset: tumor region T5, tumor centre. V and J are TRBV18 and TRBJ2-6; 9 nucleotides line up with TRBD2. The clonotype originates from an older woman with primary liver carcinoma and hepatitis B virus infection. Here the CDR3 DNA reads TGTGCCAGCTCACCTCTACCGACTAGCGGATACTCTGGGGCCAACGTCCTGACTTTC. As protein: CASSPLPTSGYSGANVLTF.